This T cell receptor beta chain appears in the sequencing data of a study of blood T cell repertoires in COVID-19. The overall study: Material from acute and convalescent COVID-19 was sourced from the United States, Italy and Spain. PBMCs, B-cell-depleted T cells, or T cells were the source of the cDNA or gDNA that made up the material.

In the original processing: Using reference gene primer amplification, nucleated cell counts were estimated. The assay was immunoSEQ multiplex PCR, and TCRdb's table has in-frame clones only and misses some. For V, J and clone size, that table is used; D and trimming come from the DNA. The data hold around 170,000 clones, with approximately 84% observed a single time. This clone was observed at least ten times. Which cohort a participant joined came from the clinical history participants gave. The specimen sequenced was PBMCs or T cells enriched from blood (not recorded which). The clonotype originates from a woman aged 50 to 60 who had recovered from COVID-19.

CDR3: CASSSGTGTSNYGYTF. The CDR3 nucleotides read TGTGCCAGCAGTTCCGGGACAGGGACCTCAAACTATGGCTACACCTTC. V is TRBV6-5 and J is TRBJ1-2, with TRBD1 identical over 9 bases. The CDR3 sequence is 16 residues long. Germline V gene data show CDR1 as MNHEY and CDR2 as SVGAGI. J lost 2 bases, V lost 4 bases, and 8 bases had no gene match.